A selection of T cell receptor beta chains follows, all from one sample in a study of siplizumab effects on memory and regulatory T cells. Assay: immunoSEQ multiplex PCR; the TCRdb copy retains only in-frame clones and omits some. This repertoire shows 87,000 or so clones, about 93% found once; its top ten account for roughly 0.29%. The source material was non-Treg CD4+ T cells sorted from blood. Receptors were obtained from a human donor in good health. Both conserved end residues are part of each CDR3. The D gene is left open where the match is weak. Expanded clones are given a class, and other clones once, few, many or no size at all.

d_call	v_call	clone_size	j_call	cdr3_aa	cdr3_nt
TRBD2	TRBV11-3	NA	TRBJ2-7	CASSLGSGTAYEQYF	TGTGCCAGCAGCCTTGGTAGCGGGACGGCCTACGAGCAGTACTTC
NA	TRBV14	NA	TRBJ1-1	CASSRLGTVNTEAFF	TGTGCCAGCAGCCGCCTTGGGACGGTGAACACTGAAGCTTTCTTT
TRBD2	TRBV5-1	NA	TRBJ2-7	CASSLGTSVYEQYF	TGCGCCAGCAGCTTGGGGACTAGCGTCTACGAGCAGTACTTC
NA	TRBV30	NA	TRBJ1-1	CAWSPIGWGKNTEAFF	TGTGCCTGGAGTCCGATCGGGTGGGGGAAGAACACTGAAGCTTTCTTT
NA	TRBV25-1	once	TRBJ1-6	CASSENRDSPLHF	TGTGCCAGCAGTGAAAACAGGGATTCACCCCTCCACTTT
TRBD1	TRBV7-2	few	TRBJ1-5	CASSLSGTDYQPQHF	TGTGCCAGCAGCTTATCCGGGACAGATTATCAGCCCCAGCATTTT
NA	TRBV2	NA	TRBJ1-4	CASSPGTQATNEKLFF	TGTGCCAGCAGCCCCGGGACACAAGCAACTAATGAAAAACTGTTTTTT
NA	TRBV11-3	NA	TRBJ2-5	CASSLDGSGSVETQYF	TGTGCCAGCAGCTTAGATGGGAGCGGGTCTGTGGAGACCCAGTACTTC
NA	TRBV7-3	few	TRBJ2-5	CASSRTVQETQYF	TGTGCCAGCAGCCGGACGGTACAAGAGACCCAGTACTTC
NA	TRBV5-1	NA	TRBJ2-2	CASSLDVSITGELFF	TGCGCCAGCAGCTTGGACGTCTCTATCACCGGGGAGCTGTTTTTT
NA	TRBV4-1	NA	TRBJ1-2	CASRSTGGVGYTF	TGCGCCAGCAGATCAACCGGGGGGGTCGGCTACACCTTC
TRBD2	TRBV5-1	NA	TRBJ2-3	CASSPGTSGHTSTDTQYF	TGCGCCAGCAGCCCGGGGACTAGCGGGCACACTAGCACAGATACGCAGTATTTT
TRBD1	TRBV4-1	NA	TRBJ1-5	CASSRRQGAGVDQPQHF	TGCGCCAGCAGTCGTCGCCAGGGGGCCGGGGTCGATCAGCCCCAGCATTTT
TRBD1	TRBV10-1	NA	TRBJ2-3	CASKETGVTDTQYF	TGCGCCAGCAAGGAGACAGGGGTCACAGATACGCAGTATTTT
TRBD2	TRBV4-1	NA	TRBJ2-5	CASSQDAAGDQETQYF	TGCGCCAGCAGCCAAGATGCAGCGGGGGACCAAGAGACCCAGTACTTC
TRBD1	TRBV5-1	NA	TRBJ1-1	CASSYTRDREAFF	TGCGCCAGCAGCTACACCCGGGACAGGGAAGCTTTCTTT
NA	TRBV29-1	NA	TRBJ2-1	CSVSVAAYNEQFF	TGCAGCGTGAGCGTAGCCGCCTACAATGAGCAGTTCTTC